This entry lists 20 T cell receptor beta chains sequenced from one sample in a study of T cells expressing NK-cell markers. TCRdb re-analyzed the 5' RACE reads; it lists each CDR3 protein once, without DNA. The table for this sample gives about 30,000 distinct CDR3 sequences. Material: blood T cells: a sorted CD56 or NKG2C T cell subset, CD4+ or CD8+ T cells, or bulk PBMC T cells (not recorded which). The receptor source for this set is a woman between 18 and 75 years old in good health.

The chain couples TRBV12-3 or TRBV12-4 to TRBJ1-1. The CDR3 consists of 14 residues. CDR3 sequence reads: CASSLGLGGTEAFF.

The chain recombines TRBV9 with TRBJ2-7; without DNA, the TCRdb call of TRBD1 cannot be checked. The CDR3 is made up of 15 amino acids. Germline V gene sequence: CDR1 SGDLS, CDR2 YYNGEE. The CDR3 spells CASSVLGGGLYEQYF.

This sequence joins TRBV7-9 and TRBJ2-3; absent DNA, TCRdb's TRBD2 call cannot be checked. Germline V CDR1 and CDR2: SEHNR, FQNEAQ (reference sequence). This CDR3 comprises 15 residues. CDR3 sequence: CASSGLRASTDTQYF.

The chain joins TRBV28 to TRBJ2-3. The CDR3 has 14 amino acids. Germline V CDR1 and CDR2: MDHEN, SYDVKM. The CDR3 spells CASRAVTPTDTQYF.

The rearrangement links TRBV5-1 to TRBJ2-2; TCRdb reports TRBD2, a call that lacks DNA to check it against. This CDR3 comprises 17 residues. Germline V CDR1 and CDR2: SGHRS, YFSETQ. The CDR3 loop is CASSQGLAGGYTGELFF.

The chain joins TRBV10-3 to TRBJ1-4. Germline assignment: CDR1 ENHRY and CDR2 SYGVKD. This CDR3 has 13 residues. CDR3 protein: CATTGTANEKLFF.

The V gene is TRBV12-3 or TRBV12-4, the J gene TRBJ1-1; as DNA is missing, the TRBD1 call by TCRdb cannot be tested. This CDR3 is 18 amino acids long. CDR3 loop: CASSFSGQVRSRREEAFF.

The chain couples TRBV12-3 or TRBV12-4 to TRBJ2-1; TCRdb designates TRBD2, a call that cannot be tested without DNA. CDR3 length equals 14 residues. The CDR3 reads CASTGGLAGSEQFF.

V is TRBV4-1 and J is TRBJ2-1; there is no DNA to check the TCRdb D call of TRBD2. This CDR3 has 15 residues. Per the germline V gene, CDR1 is MGHRA and CDR2 is YSYEKL. The CDR3 is CASSQGSGGYNEQFF.

J is TRBJ1-5 and V is TRBV7-9. Germline V gene lookup returns CDR1 SEHNR and CDR2 FQNEAQ (reference sequence). This CDR3 region has 13 residues. The CDR3 spells CASRLGEEQPQHF.

This chain uses TRBV29-1 with TRBJ2-3; the TCRdb call, TRBD1, lacks DNA for checking. This CDR3 has 15 residues. Germline loops: CDR1 SQVTM, CDR2 ANQGSEA. Here the CDR3 reads CSVDFRAGVGDTQYF.

This chain joins TRBV19 and TRBJ2-1; TCRdb's D gene call, TRBD2, goes unchecked for lack of DNA. This CDR3 is built from 15 residues. Germline V gives CDR1 LNHDA, CDR2 SQIVND (reference sequence). This chain's CDR3 is CASSTTSYPYNEQFF.

The chain uses TRBV5-1 and TRBJ2-1; TCRdb designates TRBD2, a call that cannot be tested without DNA. The CDR3 consists of 16 residues. From germline, CDR1 is SGHRS and CDR2 YFSETQ. This CDR3 is CASSRGAWGIDNEQFF.

The V gene is TRBV6-5, the J gene TRBJ1-6; the D call from TCRdb, TRBD1, cannot be confirmed without DNA. The CDR3 contains 15 residues. Per germline, CDR1 MNHEY and CDR2 SVGAGI. The chain's CDR3 is CASSYSRGWDSPLHF.

The rearrangement joins TRBV29-1 to TRBJ2-2; absent DNA, TCRdb's TRBD2 call cannot be checked. This CDR3 has 15 residues. From germline, CDR1 is SQVTM and CDR2 ANQGSEA. The CDR3 here is CSVTRAGGVTGELFF.

This chain links TRBV27 with TRBJ2-5; TCRdb indicates TRBD2, and absent DNA this call remains unverified. The germline V gene encodes CDR1 MNHEY and CDR2 SMNVEV (reference sequence). This CDR3 spans 16 amino acids. The CDR3 is CASSLSPEIGRKTQYF.

J is TRBJ1-1 and V is TRBV9; the D gene TCRdb calls, TRBD1, cannot be checked with no DNA. Germline CDR1 and CDR2: SGDLS and YYNGEE. The CDR3 loop spans 15 amino acids. The CDR3: CASSVGAGGNTEAFF.

The rearrangement joins TRBV5-1 to TRBJ2-7; the D call of TRBD2 rests on TCRdb alone, since no DNA is present to check it. The germline CDR1 and CDR2 sequences are SGHRS and YFSETQ. The CDR3 loop spans 14 amino acids. CDR3 in amino acids: CASSTGAGAYEQYF.

The genes are TRBV7-9 and TRBJ1-5; TCRdb designates TRBD1, a call that cannot be tested without DNA. The CDR3 spans 16 residues. The germline CDR1 and CDR2 sequences are SEHNR and FQNEAQ (reference sequence). The CDR3 sequence is CASRFRDRDDDQPQHF.

This chain uses TRBV10-3 with TRBJ2-1; TCRdb reports TRBD2, a call that lacks DNA to check it against. Germline V gene lookup returns CDR1 ENHRY and CDR2 SYGVKD. The CDR3 is 14 amino acids. CDR3 sequence reads: CAISGSGSFNEQFF.